Below are 16 T cell receptor beta chains sequenced from a single sample in a study of blood T cell repertoires in COVID-19. Sequenced by immunoSEQ multiplex PCR; TCRdb stores in-frame clones only, minus some. The sample lists 85,000 to 100,000 clones, approximately 86% occurring once. Source material: peripheral blood. These receptors originate from a man between 45 and 60 years old with COVID-19, enrolled during active disease.

The gene calls are TRBV6-5 and TRBJ1-3; possible D gene TRBD1, 6 bases. Per germline, CDR1 MNHEY and CDR2 SVGAGI. The V end lost 3 bases, the J end lost 3 bases, and 15 bases lay between the germline ends. The CDR3 is 16 amino acids. The DNA for the CDR3 is TGTGCCAGCAGTTATAAGAAGGGGGACGTTGGAAACACCATATATTTT. Protein product: CASSYKKGDVGNTIYF.

The gene calls are TRBV30 and TRBJ2-3, with 10 bases fitting TRBD2. The CDR3 contains 17 residues. After removal of 0 bases from V and 2 bases from J, the junction contained 8 bases not matched to a gene. Germline V gives CDR1 GTSNPN, CDR2 SVGIG (reference sequence). The CDR3 nucleotides are TGTGCCTGGAGTGTAAGGCTAGCGGGGGTACACACAGATACGCAGTATTTT. Translation: CAWSVRLAGVHTDTQYF.

This chain uses TRBV9 with TRBJ1-1; 9 bases align to TRBD1. Germline lookup yields CDR1 SGDLS and CDR2 YYNGEE. The CDR3 loop spans 17 amino acids. The V and J ends lost 2 bases and 0 bases, in that order; junction bases with no gene match: 8. The CDR3 DNA reads as TGTGCCAGCAGCGTGGGGGCGACAGGGGGGATGAACACTGAAGCTTTCTTT. As protein: CASSVGATGGMNTEAFF.

V and J are TRBV18 and TRBJ2-1; D might be TRBD1 or TRBD2, each matching 9 bases. Germline CDR1 KGHSH, CDR2 LQKENI. V was shortened by 3 bases and J by 4 bases, with 28 bases between the two germline ends. The CDR3 consists of 20 residues. CDR3 sequence reads: CASSPGDRVSGGILYNEQFF. CDR3 bases: TGTGCCAGCTCACCGGGGGACAGGGTGAGCGGGGGGATACTTTACAATGAGCAGTTCTTC.

V is TRBV12-3 or TRBV12-4 and J is TRBJ2-2; D ambiguous. V was cut by 3 bases and J by 5 bases, with 7 bases left in between. This CDR3 comprises 13 residues. This CDR3 reads CASSFIGTGELFF. Written as DNA, the CDR3 is TGTGCCAGCAGTTTCATCGGGACCGGGGAGCTGTTTTTT.

The chain combines TRBV6-5 with TRBJ1-5, with 10 bases that match TRBD1. CDR1 and CDR2 from the germline V gene are MNHEY and SVGAGI. This CDR3 has 16 amino acids. Trimming removed 0 bases from V and 4 bases from J; junction bases left unmatched: 3. The chain's CDR3 is CASSYSGTGENQPQHF. CDR3 nucleotide sequence: TGTGCCAGCAGTTACTCCGGGACAGGGGAAAATCAGCCCCAGCATTTT.

The V and J genes are TRBV9 and TRBJ2-7; D might be TRBD2 (6 bases). Germline V gene data show CDR1 as SGDLS and CDR2 as YYNGEE. Trimming left V 7 bases short and J 0 bases short, with 11 bases between. The CDR3 is 13 amino acids. The CDR3: CASGGEISYEQYF. The CDR3 nucleotides read TGTGCCAGCGGAGGGGAAATCTCCTACGAGCAGTACTTC.

The rearrangement joins TRBV5-1 to TRBJ2-7; the D is unclear. CDR1 SGHRS and CDR2 YFSETQ come from the germline V gene. This CDR3 spans 15 amino acids. V gave up 5 bases and J gave up 1 base, with 16 bases separating them. Here the CDR3 reads CASRDEVGQSYEQYF. CDR3 nucleotide sequence: TGCGCCAGCAGAGATGAGGTAGGCCAGTCCTACGAGCAGTACTTC.

This chain connects TRBV4-1 to TRBJ2-5, with TRBD2 as a possible D gene (6 bases). Germline CDR1 reads MGHRA; CDR2 reads YSYEKL. The V end was cut by 3 bases, the J end by 5 bases, with 13 bases between. The CDR3 is made up of 14 amino acids. This CDR3 reads CASSQVGGMETQYF. The DNA of the CDR3 is TGCGCCAGCAGCCAGGTTGGGGGGATGGAGACCCAGTACTTC.

V usage is TRBV11-2 and J usage is TRBJ2-3; 11 positions match TRBD2. The ends lost 0 bases at V and 5 bases at J; junction bases unmatched: 13. CDR3 length: 19 residues. The germline V gene encodes CDR1 SGHAT and CDR2 FQNNGV. CDR3: CASSLEGRASGGKGDTQYF. Here the CDR3 DNA reads TGTGCCAGCAGCTTAGAGGGGAGGGCTAGCGGGGGGAAAGGAGATACGCAGTATTTT. Combining the CDR3 with reference TRBV11-2 and TRBJ2-3 gives the whole variable domain EAGVAQSPRYKIIEKRQSVAFWCNPISGHATLYWYQQILGQGPKLLIQFQNNGVVDDSQLPKDRFSAERLKGVDSTLKIQPAKLEDSAVYLCASSLEGRASGGKGDTQYFGPGTRLTVL.

The CDR3, as DNA: TGTGCCAGCAGTTTGGAACTACCGTTAATTGAGCAGTTCTTC. Translation: CASSLELPLIEQFF. The chain combines TRBV28 with TRBJ2-1; D ambiguous. Germline assignment: CDR1 MDHEN and CDR2 SYDVKM. This CDR3 spans 14 amino acids. The V and J ends lost 3 bases and 9 bases respectively, with 15 bases between them.

The chain couples TRBV18 to TRBJ2-7; D gene unclear. V was clipped by 2 bases and J by 2 bases, with 7 bases between them. The CDR3 is 13 amino acids. CDR1 and CDR2 (germline): KGHSH, LQKENI. This CDR3 is CASSPYSTYEQYF. The CDR3 DNA follows: TGTGCCAGCTCACCATACAGCACCTACGAGCAGTACTTC.

The gene calls are TRBV2 and TRBJ2-3; 7 bases align to TRBD1. J gave up 2 bases and V 7 bases, and 3 bases lay outside the gene matches. The CDR3 has 13 amino acids. CDR1 and CDR2 from the germline V gene are SNHLY and FYNNEI. The CDR3 DNA follows: TGTGCCAGCATGGGGACAGCCACAGATACGCAGTATTTT. Its protein is CASMGTATDTQYF.

The chain recombines TRBV15 with TRBJ2-7; D is perhaps TRBD1 (5 bases). From germline, CDR1 is LNHNV and CDR2 YYDKDF (reference sequence). Trimming cost V 3 bases and J 5 bases, with 14 bases left between them. The length of the CDR3 is 14 residues. DNA for the CDR3: TGTGCCACCAGCAGCGGGCAGGGTAGTAACGAGCAGTACTTC. Translated: CATSSGQGSNEQYF.

The rearrangement links TRBV28 to TRBJ1-1; 11 nucleotides align to TRBD1. This CDR3 has 16 residues. V shed 2 bases and J 4 bases; nucleotides not matched to a gene: 6. CDR1 is MDHEN and CDR2 is SYDVKM in the germline V gene. CDR3 DNA sequence: TGTGCCAGCAGTTTAGCAGGACAGGGGGCGACCACTGAAGCTTTCTTT. Amino acid sequence: CASSLAGQGATTEAFF.

CDR3 nucleotides: TGCGCCAGCAGCCAAGGGCTGGCTAATGAAAAACTGTTTTTT. This sequence encodes CASSQGLANEKLFF. J is TRBJ1-4 and V is TRBV4-1; D is unclear. CDR3 length: 14 residues. V was shortened by 1 base and J by 3 bases, with 6 bases between the two germline ends. Germline lookup yields CDR1 MGHRA and CDR2 YSYEKL.